Sequencing of this T cell receptor (beta chain) was carried out in a study of T cell repertoires in cytomegalovirus infection. Findings and limits, study-wide: Carriage of CMV together with the relevant HLA was identifiable through cumulative public TCR beta family frequency.

This CDR3 is built from 15 residues. The germline V and J ends were trimmed by 0 bases and 3 bases, with 14 bases remaining between them. Per the germline V gene, CDR1 is DFQATT and CDR2 is SNEGSKA (reference sequence). A few counts support this clonotype. Its matching antigen is unknown. MiXCR, applied by TCRdb to the reads, yields one record per CDR3 protein. The sample comprises some 170,000 distinct CDR3 sequences, about 15% of which are singletons, and 20% to 25% rests with the top ten. The sequencing input was CD8+ T cells from PBMCs. The chain joins TRBV20-1 to TRBJ1-2, with D unclear. The sequence was obtained from a human donor in good health (CMV status not recorded). Some clones in this sample may be carry-over from other donors' samples. DNA of the CDR3: TGCAGTGCTAGAGAGGGCAGATCAACCTACTATGGCTACACCTTC. This gives the protein CSAREGRSTYYGYTF.